The rows below give T cell receptor beta chains drawn from one sample of a study of response to subunit inactivated influenza vaccine. TCRdb passed the RT-PCR reads through MiXCR, listing each CDR3 protein once. The sample has about 700,000 distinct CDR3 sequences, 14% seen once; the top ten hold 6.5% to 8%. The material sequenced was PBMCs from blood, taken 14 to 15 days before vaccination. These receptors came from a man in his fifties who received an inactivated influenza vaccine. The CDR3 runs from the conserved cysteine through the conserved F or W. D genes are given only for firm matches. The size field is filled for only some rows; it gives once, few, many or a size class.

d_gene,j_gene,v_gene,abundance,CDR3aa,CDR3nt
NA,TRBJ2-1,TRBV5-1,many,CASKDGDGVYNEQFF,TGCGCCAGCAAGGACGGGGATGGGGTCTACAATGAGCAGTTCTTC
TRBD2,TRBJ2-1,TRBV7-9,NA,CASSFSSGRYNEQFF,TGTGCCAGCAGCTTTTCTAGCGGGAGATACAATGAGCAGTTCTTC
TRBD2,TRBJ2-7,TRBV6-5,few,CASSYGVWGGGTFSYEQYF,TGTGCCAGCAGTTACGGGGTTTGGGGCGGGGGGACTTTCTCCTACGAGCAGTACTTC
NA,TRBJ2-5,TRBV28,NA,CASSFGFGGQETQYF,TGTGCCAGCAGTTTCGGTTTCGGGGGTCAAGAGACCCAGTACTTC
NA,TRBJ2-7,TRBV29-1,NA,CSVMVGQGTPPQYF,TGCAGCGTTATGGTAGGGCAGGGGACTCCTCCCCAGTACTTC
TRBD2,TRBJ2-3,TRBV10-2,few,CASSESGWRGGSTDTQYF,TGCGCCAGCAGTGAGTCAGGGTGGCGGGGGGGCAGCACAGATACGCAGTATTTT
NA,TRBJ1-1,TRBV5-1,NA,CASSLRVVNTEAFF,TGCGCCAGCAGCTTGAGGGTGGTGAACACTGAAGCTTTCTTT
NA,TRBJ2-3,TRBV12-3/TRBV12-4,few,CASSWFRGKDTQYF,TGTGCCAGCAGTTGGTTCAGGGGTAAAGATACGCAGTATTTT
NA,TRBJ2-1,TRBV10-3,NA,CAISERGGSEQFF,TGTGCCATCAGTGAGAGGGGGGGAAGTGAGCAGTTCTTC
NA,TRBJ1-2,TRBV6-6,NA,CASSYSPGDGYTF,TGTGCCAGCAGTTACTCGCCCGGGGATGGCTACACCTTC
TRBD2,TRBJ2-4,TRBV4-1,NA,CASSQGERGRNIQYF,TGCGCCAGCAGCCAAGGGGAGCGGGGCCGAAACATTCAGTACTTC
NA,TRBJ1-2,TRBV20-1,NA,CSARPQGLVWGYGYTF,TGCAGTGCTAGGCCCCAGGGCTTGGTTTGGGGCTATGGCTACACCTTC
NA,TRBJ2-2,TRBV5-6,many,CASSRWRGTGELFF,TGTGCCAGCAGCCGGTGGCGGGGCACCGGGGAGCTGTTTTTT
NA,TRBJ1-2,TRBV20-1,NA,CSARGAYGYTF,TGCAGTGCGAGAGGAGCTTATGGCTACACCTTC
NA,TRBJ1-1,TRBV7-2,NA,CASSPPGAGNTEAFF,TGTGCCAGCAGCCCCCCCGGGGCAGGAAACACTGAAGCTTTCTTT
TRBD1,TRBJ2-1,TRBV29-1,few,CSARQGAGTYNEQFF,TGCAGCGCCCGACAGGGAGCAGGAACCTACAATGAGCAGTTCTTC
TRBD1,TRBJ1-2,TRBV14,NA,CASSQGRGPYGYTF,TGTGCCAGCAGCCAGGGCAGGGGGCCCTATGGCTACACCTTC
NA,TRBJ2-6,TRBV7-2,NA,CASSLTSFGANVLTF,TGTGCCAGCAGCTTGACGAGTTTCGGGGCCAACGTCCTGACTTTC
TRBD2,TRBJ2-5,TRBV11-2,NA,CASSLVTRLAGVGETQYF,TGTGCCAGCAGCTTAGTTACGAGACTAGCGGGAGTAGGAGAGACCCAGTACTTC
NA,TRBJ2-2,TRBV11-1,few,CASSLMGGGLTGELFF,TGTGCCAGCAGCTTAATGGGCGGGGGCCTCACCGGGGAGCTGTTTTTT
TRBD1,TRBJ2-1,TRBV20-1,NA,CSAKRQGSPYNEQFF,TGCAGTGCCAAGAGACAGGGGTCCCCCTACAATGAGCAGTTCTTC
NA,TRBJ2-1,TRBV11-1,NA,CASSPSPDRREGVSYNEQFF,TGTGCCAGCAGCCCCTCGCCGGACCGGCGCGAGGGGGTCTCCTACAATGAGCAGTTCTTC
TRBD2,TRBJ2-1,TRBV5-1,few,CASSLDAGGHNEQFF,TGCGCCAGCAGCTTGGACGCGGGGGGTCACAATGAGCAGTTCTTC
NA,TRBJ2-1,TRBV5-1,many,CASSLGAGIYNEQFF,TGCGCCAGCAGCTTGGGAGCAGGGATTTACAATGAGCAGTTCTTC
TRBD1,TRBJ2-3,TRBV7-9,few,CASSSRDRAISDTQYF,TGTGCCAGCAGCTCCCGGGACAGGGCGATCTCAGATACGCAGTATTTT
NA,TRBJ1-1,TRBV5-6,few,CASSLGSQGTEAFF,TGTGCCAGCAGCTTAGGGTCCCAGGGCACTGAAGCTTTCTTT
TRBD1,TRBJ1-5,TRBV7-2,few,CASSDRGGDQPQHF,TGTGCCAGCAGTGACAGGGGGGGGGATCAGCCCCAGCATTTT
NA,TRBJ1-2,TRBV20-1,NA,CSAMLLDYGYTF,TGCAGTGCTATGCTCCTTGACTATGGCTACACCTTC
TRBD2,TRBJ2-2,TRBV7-9,few,CASSSTSGLNTGELFF,TGTGCCAGCAGCTCCACTAGCGGACTGAACACCGGGGAGCTGTTTTTT
NA,TRBJ2-7,TRBV20-1,NA,CSARDRRTLYF,TGCAGTGCTAGAGACCGGAGGACACTGTACTTC
TRBD1,TRBJ1-6,TRBV3-1,NA,CASSQGDRGRSPLHF,TGTGCCAGCAGCCAAGGTGACAGGGGAAGATCACCCCTCCACTTT
NA,TRBJ1-5,TRBV2,few,CASSDRQSNQPQHF,TGTGCCAGCAGTGATAGACAAAGCAATCAGCCCCAGCATTTT
NA,TRBJ2-7,TRBV29-1,many,CSAAAGQNEQYF,TGCAGCGCCGCCGCGGGACAGAACGAGCAGTACTTC
NA,TRBJ2-7,TRBV12-3/TRBV12-4,many,CASSLERGEQYF,TGTGCCAGCAGTTTAGAACGGGGAGAGCAGTACTTC
NA,TRBJ1-1,TRBV6-2/TRBV6-3,NA,CASSYPQNTEAFF,TGTGCCAGCAGTTACCCTCAGAACACTGAAGCTTTCTTT
NA,TRBJ1-2,TRBV2,few,CASSGEDYGYTF,TGTGCCAGCTCAGGGGAGGACTATGGCTACACCTTC